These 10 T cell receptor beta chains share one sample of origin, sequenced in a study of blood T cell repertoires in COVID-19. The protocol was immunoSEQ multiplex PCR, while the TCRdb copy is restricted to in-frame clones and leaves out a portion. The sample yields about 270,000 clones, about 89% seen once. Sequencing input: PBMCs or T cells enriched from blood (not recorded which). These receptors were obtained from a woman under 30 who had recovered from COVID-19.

CDR3 sequence (DNA): TGTGCCAGCAGATTCGTTGGGAGCGGCACAGATACGCAGTATTTT. It yields the protein CASRFVGSGTDTQYF. The genes are TRBV5-6 and TRBJ2-3, with D possibly matching TRBD2 (5 bases). This CDR3 region has 15 residues. CDR1 SGHDT and CDR2 YYEEEE come from the germline V gene. V lost 5 bases and J 1 base, leaving 14 bases between the germline ends.

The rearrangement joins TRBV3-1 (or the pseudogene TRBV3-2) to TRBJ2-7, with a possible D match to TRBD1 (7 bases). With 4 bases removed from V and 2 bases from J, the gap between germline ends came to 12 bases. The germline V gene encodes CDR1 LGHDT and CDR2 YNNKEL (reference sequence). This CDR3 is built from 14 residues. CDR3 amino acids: CASSRGTVAYEQYF. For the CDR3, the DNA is TGTGCCAGCAGCCGCGGGACAGTCGCCTACGAGCAGTACTTC.

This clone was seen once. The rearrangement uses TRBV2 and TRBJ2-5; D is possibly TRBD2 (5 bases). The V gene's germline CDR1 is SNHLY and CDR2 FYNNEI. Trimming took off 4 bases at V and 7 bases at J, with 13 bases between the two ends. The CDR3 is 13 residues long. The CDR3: CASSAGLLVTQYF. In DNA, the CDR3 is TGTGCCAGCAGTGCTGGACTCCTAGTGACCCAGTACTTC.

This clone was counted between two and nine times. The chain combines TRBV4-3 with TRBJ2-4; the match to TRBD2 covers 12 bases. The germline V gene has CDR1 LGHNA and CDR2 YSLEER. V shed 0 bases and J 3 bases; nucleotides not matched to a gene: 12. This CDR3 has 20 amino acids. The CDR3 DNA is TGCGCCAGCAGCCAAGATCCGCCTAGCGGGGGGGAGGGCGGCAAAAACATTCAGTACTTC. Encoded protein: CASSQDPPSGGEGGKNIQYF.

CDR3 residues: CASSPRTGNSGNTIYF. In nucleotides, the CDR3 is TGTGCCAGTAGTCCGCGGACAGGTAACTCTGGAAACACCATATATTTT. V gene TRBV19 combines with J gene TRBJ1-3; 7 positions match TRBD1. CDR1 is LNHDA, CDR2 SQIVND, per germline (reference sequence). The CDR3 covers 16 residues. V dropped 5 bases and J dropped 0; count of bases not matched to a gene: 7.

The CDR3 protein is CASSLEGQWEAFF. The CDR3 DNA follows: TGTGCCAGCAGCTTGGAGGGGCAGTGGGAAGCTTTCTTT. This chain links TRBV5-6 with TRBJ1-1; tentative D call: TRBD1 (5 bases). CDR1 is SGHDT and CDR2 is YYEEEE in the germline V gene. V lost 0 bases and J 8 bases, leaving 11 bases between the germline ends. There are 13 residues in the CDR3. Drawing the rest from reference TRBV5-6 and TRBJ1-1, the complete variable domain is DAGVTQSPTHLIKTRGQQVTLRCSPKSGHDTVSWYQQALGQGPQFIFQYYEEEERQRGNFPDRFSGHQFPNYSSELNVNALLLGDSALYLCASSLEGQWEAFFGQGTRLTVV.

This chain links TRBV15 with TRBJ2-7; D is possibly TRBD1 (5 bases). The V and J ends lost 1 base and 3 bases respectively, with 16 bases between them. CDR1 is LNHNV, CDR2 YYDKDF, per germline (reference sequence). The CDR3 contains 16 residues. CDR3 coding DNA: TGTGCCACCAGCAGAGCTCGGACACAGCCGGACTACGAGCAGTACTTC. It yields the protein CATSRARTQPDYEQYF.

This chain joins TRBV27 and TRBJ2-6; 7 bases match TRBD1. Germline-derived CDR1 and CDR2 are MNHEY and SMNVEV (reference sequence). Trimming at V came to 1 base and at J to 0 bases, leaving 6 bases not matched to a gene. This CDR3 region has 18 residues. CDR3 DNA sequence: TGTGCCAGCAGTTTATTGGGCAGGGGGATCTCTGGGGCCAACGTCCTGACTTTC. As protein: CASSLLGRGISGANVLTF. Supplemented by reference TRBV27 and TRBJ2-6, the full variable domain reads EAQVTQNPRYLITVTGKKLTVTCSQNMNHEYMSWYRQDPGLGLRQIYYSMNVEVTDKGDVPEGYKVSRKEKRNFPLILESPSPNQTSLYFCASSLLGRGISGANVLTFGAGSRLTVL.

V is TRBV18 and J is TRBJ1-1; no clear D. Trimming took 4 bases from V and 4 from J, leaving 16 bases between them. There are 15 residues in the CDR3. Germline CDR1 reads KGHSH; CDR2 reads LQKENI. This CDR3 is CASSLGGFRSTEAFF. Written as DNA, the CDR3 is TGTGCCAGCTCACTTGGCGGGTTCAGGAGCACTGAAGCTTTCTTT.

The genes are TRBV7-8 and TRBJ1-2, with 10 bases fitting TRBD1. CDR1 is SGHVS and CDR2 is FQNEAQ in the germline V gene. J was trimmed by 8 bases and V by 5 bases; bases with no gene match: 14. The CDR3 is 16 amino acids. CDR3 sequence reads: CASSQKAGTGVDGYTF. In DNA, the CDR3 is TGTGCCAGCAGCCAAAAAGCCGGGACAGGGGTTGACGGCTACACCTTC. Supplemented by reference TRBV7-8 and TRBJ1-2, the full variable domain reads GAGVSQSPRYKVAKRGQDVALRCDPISGHVSLFWYQQALGQGPEFLTYFQNEAQLDKSGLPSDRFFAERPEGSVSTLKIQRTQQEDSAVYLCASSQKAGTGVDGYTFGSGTRLTVV.